A selection of T cell receptor beta chains follows, all from one sample in a study of T cells after somatic rescue of genetic block. The table came from immunoSEQ multiplex PCR; TCRdb's copy has only in-frame clones and leaves some out. The sample holds 7,500 to 9,500 clones, 65% to 90% seen once. The sequencing input was peripheral blood mononuclear cells (PBMCs). Every receptor here comes from a boy aged 5-17 years. Both conserved end residues are part of each CDR3. The D gene is left open where the match is weak. Where a row states a size, it is once, few, many or the class of an expanded clone; other rows omit it.

TRBJ2-7	NA	NA	TRBV7-2	TGTGCCAGCAAACTAGGGACCAATTACGAGCAGTACTTC	CASKLGTNYEQYF
TRBJ2-2	NA	NA	TRBV27	TGTGCCAGCAGTTTCCTGAGTCGCGCGGCGCGCGGCACCGGGGAGCTGTTTTTT	CASSFLSRAARGTGELFF
TRBJ2-2	NA	NA	TRBV7-2	TGTGCCAGCAGCCAAGGGCCGCAGGGTGAGGAGCTGTTTTTT	CASSQGPQGEELFF
TRBJ2-3	once	NA	TRBV14	TGTGCCAGCAGCCAAGTTGGGCTAGACACAGATACGCAGTATTTT	CASSQVGLDTDTQYF
TRBJ2-1	NA	TRBD2	TRBV19	TGTGCCAGTAGTATTTACCCCACTAGCGGGAGTAATGAGCAGTTCTTC	CASSIYPTSGSNEQFF
TRBJ2-7	NA	TRBD2	TRBV4-2	TGTGCCAGCAGCCAAACTAGCGGGAGATACGAGCAGTACTTC	CASSQTSGRYEQYF
TRBJ2-1	NA	TRBD2	TRBV9	TGTGCCAGCAGCGTACTCCCGGGACTAGCGTCTAATGAGCAGTTCTTC	CASSVLPGLASNEQFF
TRBJ2-7	NA	NA	TRBV4-2	TGTGCCAGCAGCCAAGTCGACTACGGTACCTACGAGCAGTACTTC	CASSQVDYGTYEQYF
TRBJ2-1	NA	TRBD2	TRBV6-5	TGTGCCAGCAGTTCCCCGACTAGCGGGGTCCCAGTGGAGCAGTTCTTC	CASSSPTSGVPVEQFF
TRBJ1-2	NA	TRBD1	TRBV4-3	TGCGCCAGCAGCCAGGGTCGACAGGGTTGGGCCTATGGCTACACCTTC	CASSQGRQGWAYGYTF
TRBJ2-3	NA	NA	TRBV5-1	TGCGCCAGCAGCCCCGGAGGGTCCCGGGGAGCAGATACGCAGTATTTT	CASSPGGSRGADTQYF